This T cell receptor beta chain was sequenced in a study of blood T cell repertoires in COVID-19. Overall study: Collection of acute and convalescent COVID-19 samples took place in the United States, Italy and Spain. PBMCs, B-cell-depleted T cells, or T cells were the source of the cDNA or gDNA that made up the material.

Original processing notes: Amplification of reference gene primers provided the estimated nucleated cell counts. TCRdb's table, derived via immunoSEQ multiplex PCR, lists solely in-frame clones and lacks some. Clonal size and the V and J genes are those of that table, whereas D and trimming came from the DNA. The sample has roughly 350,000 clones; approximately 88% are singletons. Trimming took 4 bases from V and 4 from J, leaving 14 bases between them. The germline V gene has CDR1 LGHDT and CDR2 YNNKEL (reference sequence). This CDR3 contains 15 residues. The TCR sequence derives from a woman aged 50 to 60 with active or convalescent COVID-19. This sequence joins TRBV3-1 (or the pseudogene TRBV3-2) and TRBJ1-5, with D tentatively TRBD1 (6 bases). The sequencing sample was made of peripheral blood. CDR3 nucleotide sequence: TGTGCCAGCAGCCGGACTAGGGGGGAAAATCAGCCCCAGCATTTT. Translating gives CASSRTRGENQPQHF.